The 21 T cell receptor beta chains below all came from one sample that was sequenced in a study of OX40 agonist ivuxolimab in advanced cancers. Library generation was performed with the immunoSEQ multiplex PCR assay. Sourced from immuneACCESS, this table was stored by TCRdb with only in-frame sequences that have V and J called. A share of the clones is absent; for the studies checked, an unresolved V gene accounts for under half, and the remainder has no known explanation. The sample table holds fewer than 90,000 clones, of which nearly 95% were seen once. The top ten clonotypes cover 6.2% of the sample. Sequenced here: CD4+ or CD8+ T cells sorted from blood, sampled in a trial of the OX40 agonist ivuxolimab. These receptors were collected from an adult with an advanced solid tumor such as melanoma, head and neck, liver or kidney cancer.

The chain carries TRBV7-8 and TRBJ1-1; D is undetermined. The V gene's germline CDR1 is SGHVS and CDR2 FQNEAQ. The CDR3 loop spans 14 amino acids. The ends were cut back, 2 bases at V and 0 bases at J, with 7 bases in the middle. The CDR3 here is CASSLTTVNTEAFF. The CDR3 DNA reads TGTGCCAGCAGCTTAACCACAGTGAACACTGAAGCTTTCTTT.

This chain joins TRBV10-2 and TRBJ2-3; D assignment may be TRBD1 or TRBD2 (6 bases each). Trimming took off 0 bases at V and 5 bases at J, with 12 bases between the two ends. CDR3 length: 15 amino acids. Germline lookup yields CDR1 WSHSY and CDR2 SAAADI. The CDR3 loop is CASSESGGSLDTQYF. The CDR3 DNA follows: TGCGCCAGCAGTGAGTCCGGGGGCAGCCTAGATACGCAGTATTTT.

The chain carries TRBV6-5 and TRBJ2-2; 7 bases map to TRBD1. The V gene end was trimmed by 6 bases and the J gene end by 4 bases; junction bases not matched to a gene: 8. This CDR3 is 15 amino acids long. Germline CDR1 MNHEY, CDR2 SVGAGI. The CDR3 coding sequence is TGTGCCAGCAGCCACACAGGGGTTCCCACCGGGGAGCTGTTTTTT. Its protein is CASSHTGVPTGELFF.

V is TRBV15 and J is TRBJ2-7; 7 bases match TRBD1. The trim removed 3 bases at V and 2 bases at J, leaving 10 bases unmatched. The CDR3 spans 16 residues. Germline values: CDR1 LNHNV, CDR2 YYDKDF (reference sequence). The CDR3, as DNA: TGTGCCACCAGCAGTGTAGCAACGGGACAGCCCTACGAGCAGTACTTC. Its protein product is CATSSVATGQPYEQYF.

The rearrangement uses TRBV5-1 and TRBJ2-6, with TRBD2 identical over 10 bases. CDR1 is SGHRS and CDR2 is YFSETQ in the germline V gene. The V gene end was trimmed by 0 bases and the J gene end by 2 bases; junction bases not matched to a gene: 2. The CDR3 length is 17 residues. The CDR3 sequence: CASSLVGLAAGANVLTF. DNA for the CDR3: TGCGCCAGCAGCTTGGTAGGACTAGCGGCTGGGGCCAACGTCCTGACTTTC.

This rearrangement joins TRBV7-8 to TRBJ1-3; D is undetermined. Germline values: CDR1 SGHVS, CDR2 FQNEAQ. The CDR3 covers 16 residues. V was trimmed by 1 base and J by 4 bases, leaving 14 bases between them. CDR3 nucleotide sequence: TGTGCCAGCAGCTTAGGGACCAACCCTGCCGGAAACACCATATATTTT. It translates to CASSLGTNPAGNTIYF.

The chain carries TRBV27 and TRBJ1-2; tentatively, D is TRBD1 (6 bases). CDR1 and CDR2 from the germline V gene are MNHEY and SMNVEV (reference sequence). Trimming pared 0 bases from V and 5 bases from J, leaving 7 bases between. The CDR3 contains 13 residues. The CDR3 sequence is CASSLSGAYGYTF. DNA for the CDR3: TGTGCCAGCAGTTTATCGGGGGCGTATGGCTACACCTTC.

The V and J genes are TRBV7-3 and TRBJ2-1, with D possibly being TRBD2 (7 bases). Germline V gene sequence: CDR1 SGHTA, CDR2 FQGTGA. Deletions cut 5 bases from V and 6 bases from J, with 26 bases between. This CDR3 has 18 residues. Written as DNA, the CDR3 is TGTGCCAGCAGCCAATCCCTGAAGGGGGGGGCGAGGGGCAATGAGCAGTTCTTC. This sequence encodes CASSQSLKGGARGNEQFF.

This clone has more than one count but fewer than ten. The V and J genes are TRBV7-9 and TRBJ1-2; D is unresolved. Germline V gene sequence: CDR1 SEHNR, CDR2 FQNEAQ (reference sequence). Trimming cost V 5 bases and J 7 bases, with 17 bases left between them. The CDR3 contains 14 residues. This CDR3 is CASSAGSEKTGYTF. DNA of the CDR3: TGTGCCAGCAGCGCCGGGAGTGAAAAGACTGGCTACACCTTC. Filled out from reference TRBV7-9 and TRBJ1-2, the complete variable domain reads DTGVSQNPRHKITKRGQNVTFRCDPISEHNRLYWYRQTLGQGPEFLTYFQNEAQLEKSRLLSDRFSAERPKGSFSTLEIQRTEQGDSAMYLCASSAGSEKTGYTFGSGTRLTVV.

The V gene is TRBV27, the J gene TRBJ2-1, with D uncertain. This CDR3 region has 16 residues. Germline CDR1 reads MNHEY; CDR2 reads SMNVEV (reference sequence). V was shortened by 2 bases and J by 0 bases, with 11 bases between the two germline ends. DNA of the CDR3: TGTGCCAGCAGTTTACAGGCTCTAAGCTCCTACAATGAGCAGTTCTTC. Amino acids: CASSLQALSSYNEQFF.

The gene calls are TRBV27 and TRBJ2-2; no clear D. The V gene lost 1 base and the J gene lost 2 bases, with 8 bases spanning the gap. This CDR3 has 15 amino acids. Germline V gene lookup returns CDR1 MNHEY and CDR2 SMNVEV (reference sequence). CDR3 protein: CASSLLMLNTGELFF. The CDR3 DNA reads TGTGCCAGCAGTTTATTGATGCTAAACACCGGGGAGCTGTTTTTT.

The genes are TRBV5-1 and TRBJ2-7; 7 positions match TRBD1. This CDR3 has 13 amino acids. The ends lost 1 base at V and 4 bases at J; junction bases unmatched: 2. The germline CDR1 and CDR2 sequences are SGHRS and YFSETQ. CDR3 DNA sequence: TGCGCCAGCAGCTTGCAGGGGGAATACGAGCAGTACTTC. Amino acid sequence: CASSLQGEYEQYF.

The chain carries TRBV27 and TRBJ1-4; the match to TRBD1 covers 10 bases. The germline V gene has CDR1 MNHEY and CDR2 SMNVEV (reference sequence). The junction had 3 bases not matched to a gene; V was cut back by 4 bases and J by 4 bases. The CDR3 is 15 residues long. In DNA form, the CDR3 reads TGTGCCAGCAGTTCGGGGACAGGGGATAATGAAAAACTGTTTTTT. Residues: CASSSGTGDNEKLFF.

V usage is TRBV6-1 and J usage is TRBJ2-7, with D uncertain. V lost 6 bases and J lost 4, with 10 bases in between. Per the germline V gene, CDR1 is MNHNS and CDR2 is SASEGT. The CDR3 has 12 residues. The CDR3: CASRQSSYEQYF. CDR3 nucleotide sequence: TGTGCCAGCAGACAGAGTTCGTACGAGCAGTACTTC.

This clone was recorded only once. The rearrangement links TRBV10-1 to TRBJ2-2; the D is unclear. This CDR3 spans 12 amino acids. The ends were cut back, 3 bases at V and 9 bases at J, with 8 bases in the middle. CDR1 and CDR2 from the germline V gene are WNHNN and SYGVQD (reference sequence). The chain's CDR3 is CASSEDSRELFF. DNA for the CDR3: TGCGCCAGCAGTGAAGATTCGAGGGAGCTGTTTTTT.

This chain uses TRBV2 with TRBJ1-1; the D gene is possibly TRBD1 (5 bases). The CDR3 extends over 15 amino acids. Germline V gives CDR1 SNHLY, CDR2 FYNNEI. V lost 5 bases and J lost 5, with 18 bases in between. For the CDR3, the DNA is TGTGCCAGCAGTATACAGGACGACCGCCCTACTGAAGCTTTCTTT. The encoded protein is CASSIQDDRPTEAFF.

The CDR3 loop is CAWRRRAAYEKLFF. The CDR3 coding sequence is TGTGCCTGGAGACGCAGGGCGGCTTATGAAAAACTGTTTTTT. This chain connects TRBV30 to TRBJ1-4; D might be TRBD1 (5 bases). This CDR3 comprises 14 residues. V lost 3 bases, J lost 6 bases, and 14 bases lay in between. Germline CDR1 GTSNPN, CDR2 SVGIG (reference sequence).

The chain has TRBV10-3 and TRBJ2-3, with 8 positions matching TRBD1. The V gene end was trimmed by 3 bases and the J gene end by 4 bases; junction bases not matched to a gene: 6. The CDR3 has 15 residues. Germline V gene data show CDR1 as ENHRY and CDR2 as SYGVKD. The chain's CDR3 is CAISEGQGAADTQYF. CDR3 DNA sequence: TGTGCCATCAGTGAAGGGCAGGGGGCGGCAGATACGCAGTATTTT.

On this clone itself: At one end the junction does not follow the germline gene, possibly because of a read error. J is TRBJ1-6 and V is TRBV2; D gene unclear. The V gene's germline CDR1 is SNHLY and CDR2 FYNNEI. This CDR3 has 15 residues. The CDR3 DNA reads TGTGCCAGCAGCGAAGGAATTAGGAAAAATTCACCCCTCCACTTT. Amino acid sequence: CASSEGIRKNSPLHF. Full variable domain (outside the CDR3, taken from reference TRBV2 and TRBJ1-6): EPEVTQTPSHQVTQMGQEVILRCVPISNHLYFYWYRQILGQKVEFLVSFYNNEISEKSEIFDDQFSVERPDGSNFTLKIRSTKLEDSAMYFCASSEGIRKNSPLHFGNGTRLTVT.

The chain uses TRBV27 and TRBJ2-7; D is uncertain. This CDR3 is 12 amino acids long. V lost 6 bases, J lost 4 bases, and 10 bases lay in between. Per germline, CDR1 MNHEY and CDR2 SMNVEV (reference sequence). The chain's CDR3 is CASRGISYEQYF. The CDR3 DNA sequence: TGTGCCAGCAGGGGAATCTCTTACGAGCAGTACTTC.

This sequence joins TRBV27 and TRBJ1-2; the D gene is possibly TRBD1 (5 bases). Trimming removed 6 bases at V and 1 base at J, with 18 bases between. CDR3 length equals 16 residues. Per the germline V gene, CDR1 is MNHEY and CDR2 is SMNVEV (reference sequence). In DNA form, the CDR3 reads TGTGCCAGCAGAGCATCCCGGGGGACCCATAACTATGGCTACACCTTC. Amino acid sequence: CASRASRGTHNYGYTF.